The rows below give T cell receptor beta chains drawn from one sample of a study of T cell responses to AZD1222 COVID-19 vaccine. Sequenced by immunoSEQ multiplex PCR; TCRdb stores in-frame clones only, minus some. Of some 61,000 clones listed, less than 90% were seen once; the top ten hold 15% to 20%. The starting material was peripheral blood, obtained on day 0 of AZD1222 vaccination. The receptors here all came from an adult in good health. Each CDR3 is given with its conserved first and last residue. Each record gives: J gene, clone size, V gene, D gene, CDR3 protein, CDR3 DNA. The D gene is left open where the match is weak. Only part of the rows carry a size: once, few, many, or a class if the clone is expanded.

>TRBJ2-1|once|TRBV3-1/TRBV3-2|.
CASSQDLGRKKFF
TGTGCCAGCAGCCAAGATCTAGGGAGGAAGAAGTTCTTC
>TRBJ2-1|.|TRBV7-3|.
CASRVAGGPSYNEQFF
TGTGCCAGCAGGGTAGCTGGGGGGCCGTCCTACAATGAGCAGTTCTTC
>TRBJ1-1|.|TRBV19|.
CASSIDTPGHTGAFF
TGTGCCAGTAGTATAGATACCCCGGGTCATACTGGAGCTTTCTTT
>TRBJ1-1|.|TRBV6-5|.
CASSWGRLNTEAFF
TGTGCCAGCAGTTGGGGCAGATTGAACACTGAAGCTTTCTTT
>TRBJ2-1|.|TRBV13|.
CASSLVLAPIDEQFF
TGTGCCAGCAGCTTAGTCCTAGCGCCGATAGATGAGCAGTTCTTC
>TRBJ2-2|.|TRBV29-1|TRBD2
CSAGGGSGELFF
TGCAGCGCCGGGGGGGGCTCCGGGGAGCTGTTTTTT
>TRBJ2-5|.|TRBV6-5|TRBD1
CASSRDRGETQYF
TGTGCCAGCAGTCGGGACAGGGGAGAGACCCAGTACTTC
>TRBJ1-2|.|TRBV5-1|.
CASSTRAREYGYTF
TGCGCCAGCAGCACCCGGGCCAGGGAGTACGGCTACACCTTC
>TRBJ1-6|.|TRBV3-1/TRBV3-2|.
CASSRLQGSTLHF
TGTGCCAGCAGCCGATTACAGGGAAGCACCCTCCACTTT
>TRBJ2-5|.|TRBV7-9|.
CASSSPGYHETQYF
TGTGCCAGCAGCTCCCCCGGGTATCACGAGACCCAGTACTTC
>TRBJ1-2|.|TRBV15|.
CATSGGSPYGYTF
TGTGCCACCAGCGGAGGTTCGCCCTATGGCTACACCTTC
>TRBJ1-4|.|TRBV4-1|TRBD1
CASSSPSRTGPANEKLFF
TGCGCCAGCAGCAGCCCCTCCCGGACAGGGCCAGCTAATGAAAAACTGTTTTTT
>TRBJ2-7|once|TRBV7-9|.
CASSSQGTLYEQYF
TGTGCCAGCAGCTCGCAGGGGACGCTGTACGAGCAGTACTTC